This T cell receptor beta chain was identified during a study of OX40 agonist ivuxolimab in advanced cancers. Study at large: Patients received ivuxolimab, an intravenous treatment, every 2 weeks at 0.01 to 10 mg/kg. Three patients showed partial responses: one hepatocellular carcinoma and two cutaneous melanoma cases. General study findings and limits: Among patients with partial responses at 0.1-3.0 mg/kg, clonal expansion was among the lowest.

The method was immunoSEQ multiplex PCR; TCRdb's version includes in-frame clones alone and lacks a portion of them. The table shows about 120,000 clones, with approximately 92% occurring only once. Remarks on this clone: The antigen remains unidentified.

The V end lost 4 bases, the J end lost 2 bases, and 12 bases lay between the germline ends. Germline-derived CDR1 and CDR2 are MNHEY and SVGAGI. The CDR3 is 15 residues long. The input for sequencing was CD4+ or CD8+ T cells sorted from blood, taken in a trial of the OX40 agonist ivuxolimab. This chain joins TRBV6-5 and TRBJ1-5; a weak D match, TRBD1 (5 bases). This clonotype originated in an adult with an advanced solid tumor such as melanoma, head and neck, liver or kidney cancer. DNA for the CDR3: TGTGCCAGCAGTTCCCAGACAGCGGGCAATCAGCCCCAGCATTTT. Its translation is CASSSQTAGNQPQHF.